Given below is one TCR beta chain in context. Germline V CDR1 and CDR2: MDHEN, SYDVKM. The CDR3 is 13 amino acids. V was cut by 6 bases and J by 1 base, with 6 bases left in between. This sample was taken from a study of cytomegalovirus exposure and HLA in healthy donors. The PCR made use of 60 Vbeta and 13 Jbeta primers. The repertoire was sequenced with immunoSEQ multiplex PCR; TCRdb's copy has only in-frame clones and lacks some. The data show roughly 180,000 clones, more than 65% seen once. Sequencing used PBMCs. The TCR originated in a female donor in good health and CMV-seronegative. V usage is TRBV28 and J usage is TRBJ2-2; tentative D call: TRBD1 (5 bases). DNA for the CDR3: TGTGCCAGCAGCGGACAGAACACCGGGGAGCTGTTTTTT. Its translation is CASSGQNTGELFF.